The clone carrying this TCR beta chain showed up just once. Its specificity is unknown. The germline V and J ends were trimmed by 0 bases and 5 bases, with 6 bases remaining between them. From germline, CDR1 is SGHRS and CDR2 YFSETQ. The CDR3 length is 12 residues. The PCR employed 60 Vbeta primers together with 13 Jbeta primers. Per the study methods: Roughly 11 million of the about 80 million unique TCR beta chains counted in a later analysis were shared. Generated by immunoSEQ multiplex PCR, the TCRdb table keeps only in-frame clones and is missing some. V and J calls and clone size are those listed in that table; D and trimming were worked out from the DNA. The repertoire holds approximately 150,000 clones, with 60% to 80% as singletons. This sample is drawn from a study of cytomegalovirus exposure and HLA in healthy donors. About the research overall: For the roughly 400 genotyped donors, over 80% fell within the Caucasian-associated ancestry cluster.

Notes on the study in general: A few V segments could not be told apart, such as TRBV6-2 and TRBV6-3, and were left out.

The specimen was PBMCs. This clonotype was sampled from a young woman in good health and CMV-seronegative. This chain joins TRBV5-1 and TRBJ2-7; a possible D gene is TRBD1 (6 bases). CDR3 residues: CASSLAGDEQYF. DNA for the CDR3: TGCGCCAGCAGCTTGGCAGGGGACGAGCAGTACTTC.